Following are 2 T cell receptor beta chains from one sample sequenced in a study of naive and memory T cell subsets. Both TRBC1 and TRBC2 were covered by a beta constant-region primer of two equimolar oligonucleotides. TCRdb itself ran the UMI-ligation and nested PCR reads through MiXCR, one entry per CDR3 protein. The table has around 31,000 distinct CDR3 sequences, about 10% seen once. The sample taken for sequencing was effector memory CD4+ T cells from blood. Described subset: effector memory, CD45RA- CD27-. The origin of the receptors is a human donor in good health.

This clonotype was detected ten times or more. This sequence joins TRBV4-2 and TRBJ2-7; 7 bases match TRBD2. The germline V gene has CDR1 LGHNA and CDR2 YNFKEQ. V lost 7 bases and J lost 0; bases outside the gene matches: 3. The CDR3 contains 13 residues. The CDR3 spells CASMGLNSYEQYF. The DNA for the CDR3 is TGTGCCAGCATGGGACTAAACTCCTACGAGCAGTACTTC.

This clonotype has a handful of counts. J is TRBJ1-2 and V is TRBV4-2; 7 bases fit TRBD1. Trimming removed 3 bases from V and 5 bases from J; junction bases left unmatched: 6. CDR1 is LGHNA and CDR2 is YNFKEQ in the germline V gene. This CDR3 contains 14 residues. The CDR3 sequence is CASSQGTATYGYTF. The CDR3 region has the DNA TGTGCCAGCAGCCAGGGGACAGCAACATATGGCTACACCTTC.